This T cell receptor beta chain was recovered during a study of tumor-infiltrating lymphocytes in localized non-small cell lung cancer. Overall study findings and caveats: Not all patients were TCR sequenced, owing to tissue quantity. Tumors had more T cell infiltration than uninvolved lung, per TCRbeta sequencing and CD3 counts. Different pieces of the same tissue were used for each assay. Recurrence-free survival showed no association with tumor T-cell fraction.

The CDR3 is 18 amino acids. Per germline, CDR1 LGHNA and CDR2 YNFKEQ. With 0 bases clipped from V and 3 bases from J, the junction kept 8 bases outside the gene matches. TCRdb's table, derived via immunoSEQ multiplex PCR, lists solely in-frame clones and lacks some. The sample gives over 15,000 clones, roughly 69% of which show up once; around 5.9% is in the top ten. Concerning this clone: Its specificity is not known.

The V and J genes are TRBV4-2 and TRBJ2-7; 13 bases map to TRBD2. The TCR was taken from a human donor with non-small cell lung cancer. The sample was lung tumor tissue. The CDR3 DNA reads TGTGCCAGCAGCCAAGAACCGCGGACTAGCGGGAGTATCTACGAGCAGTACTTC. Translation gives CASSQEPRTSGSIYEQYF.